This T cell receptor beta chain was recovered during a study of CDR3 diversity in severe acne. TCRdb ran MiXCR on the PCR reads and lists one entry per CDR3 protein. Of about 90,000 distinct CDR3 sequences in the sample, about half are singletons; the top ten hold roughly a tenth. V lost 4 bases and J 7 bases, leaving 13 bases between the germline ends. The CDR3 consists of 14 residues. Germline V gene lookup returns CDR1 MNHEY and CDR2 SMNVEV (reference sequence). This chain links TRBV27 with TRBJ1-4, with no clear D. This clonotype was obtained from a male donor in good health, serving as a control. Specimen: blood. The CDR3 DNA follows: TGTGCCAGCAGTTCGCCGGGGTTAGGTGAAAAACTGTTTTTT. Amino acid sequence: CASSSPGLGEKLFF.